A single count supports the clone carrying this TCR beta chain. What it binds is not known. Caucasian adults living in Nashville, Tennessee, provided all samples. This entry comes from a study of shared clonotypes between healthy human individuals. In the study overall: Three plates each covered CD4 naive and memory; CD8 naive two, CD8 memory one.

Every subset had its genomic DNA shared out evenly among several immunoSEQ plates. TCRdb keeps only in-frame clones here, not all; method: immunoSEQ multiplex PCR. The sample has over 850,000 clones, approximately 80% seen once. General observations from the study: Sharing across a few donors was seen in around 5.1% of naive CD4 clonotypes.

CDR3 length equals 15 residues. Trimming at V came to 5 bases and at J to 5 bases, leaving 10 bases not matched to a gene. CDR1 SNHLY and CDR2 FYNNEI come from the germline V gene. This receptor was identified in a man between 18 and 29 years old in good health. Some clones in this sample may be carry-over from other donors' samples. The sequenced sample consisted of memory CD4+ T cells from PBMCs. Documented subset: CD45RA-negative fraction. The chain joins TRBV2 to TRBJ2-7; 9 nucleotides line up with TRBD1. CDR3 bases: TGTGCCAGCAGTTCGACAGGGGGGACCCCCAACGAGCAGTACTTC. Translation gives CASSSTGGTPNEQYF.